This record covers a single T cell receptor beta chain. Its antigen is unidentified. This sample was taken from a study of memory CD4+ T cells and cytomegalovirus serostatus. Turning to the study itself: Of the healthy Belgian adults, fewer than 10 were CMV seropositive and more than 20 seronegative.

TCRdb's copy holds only in-frame clones and misses some; the assay was immunoSEQ multiplex PCR. This table holds tens of thousands of clones, about 73% found once. Study results and limitations: Suggested: most of the CMV-linked TCR signature lies in CD4+ memory cells.

Single viable CD3+CD4+CD8-CD45RO+ cells were sorted as the memory CD4+ T cells. The ends lost 6 bases at V and 5 bases at J; junction bases unmatched: 7. Germline CDR1 SGHTA, CDR2 FQGNSA. The CDR3 contains 16 residues. The rearrangement uses TRBV7-2 and TRBJ2-3, with TRBD2 matching 14 bases. The clonotype originates from an adult in good health and CMV-seronegative. The source material was memory CD4+ T cells from blood. CDR3 sequence: CASRVTSGGARDTQYF. DNA for the CDR3: TGTGCCAGCAGGGTGACTAGCGGGGGGGCCCGAGATACGCAGTATTTT. The full variable domain, with the rest looked up from reference TRBV7-2 and TRBJ2-3, is GAGVSQSPSNKVTEKGKDVELRCDPISGHTALYWYRQSLGQGLEFLIYFQGNSAPDKSGLPSDRFSAERTGGSVSTLTIQRTQQEDSAVYLCASRVTSGGARDTQYFGPGTRLTVL.